These 26 T cell receptor beta chains share one sample of origin, sequenced in a study of CD8 T cells in ankylosing spondylitis. General study points: One TCR beta motif, made up of eight or nine highly homologous variants, appeared characteristic of ankylosing spondylitis blood.

No antigen has been assigned to these receptors. TCRdb reanalysed the 5' RACE reads using MiXCR and keeps one entry per CDR3 protein. The table records around 890,000 distinct CDR3 sequences, about 11% of them present only once. Specimen: blood, either unsorted or a sorted T cell fraction (not recorded which). The receptor set was obtained from a male donor with ankylosing spondylitis.

This clonotype was observed at least ten times. CDR3 residues: CSARAGGQETQYF. The CDR3 DNA reads TGCAGTGCTAGAGCGGGGGGGCAAGAGACCCAGTACTTC. The chain links TRBV20-1 to TRBJ2-5; TRBD2 matches at 8 bases. The CDR3 is made up of 13 amino acids. The ends lost 1 base at V and 2 bases at J; junction bases unmatched: 0. The germline V gene encodes CDR1 DFQATT and CDR2 SNEGSKA (reference sequence).

The chain couples TRBV9 to TRBJ2-1, with D tentatively TRBD1 (6 bases). V was cut by 3 bases and J by 0 bases, with 10 bases left in between. The germline V gene has CDR1 SGDLS and CDR2 YYNGEE. CDR3 size: 15 residues. DNA of the CDR3: TGTGCCAGCAGCGGCACAGGGAACTCCTACAATGAGCAGTTCTTC. Translating it yields CASSGTGNSYNEQFF.

The J gene is TRBJ1-2, the V gene TRBV7-9; maybe TRBD1 (6 bases). Germline V gene lookup returns CDR1 SEHNR and CDR2 FQNEAQ (reference sequence). V lost 5 bases and J lost 3, with 16 bases in between. The CDR3 spans 15 residues. CDR3 region: CASSPWGAEDYGYTF. The CDR3, as DNA: TGTGCCAGCAGCCCTTGGGGGGCGGAAGACTATGGCTACACCTTC.

The gene calls are TRBV6-1 and TRBJ2-5; 7 bases are shared with TRBD2. Germline CDR1 and CDR2: MNHNS and SASEGT. The CDR3 spans 15 residues. J gave up 2 bases and V 2 bases, and 5 bases lay outside the gene matches. CDR3 DNA sequence: TGTGCCAGCAGTGAACCAGCGGGATTACAAGAGACCCAGTACTTC. This gives the protein CASSEPAGLQETQYF.

This CDR3 is CASSPGSRDSPLHF. As DNA, the CDR3 is TGTGCCAGCAGCCCGGGATCAAGGGATTCACCCCTCCACTTT. V is TRBV7-9 and J is TRBJ1-6; D uncertain. There are 14 residues in the CDR3. Per germline, CDR1 SEHNR and CDR2 FQNEAQ (reference sequence). The V gene lost 5 bases and the J gene lost 8 bases, with 13 bases spanning the gap.

This clonotype was found a few times. J is TRBJ1-2 and V is TRBV20-1, with D unresolved. The CDR3 covers 15 residues. Per the germline V gene, CDR1 is DFQATT and CDR2 is SNEGSKA (reference sequence). Trimming pared 5 bases from V and 1 base from J, leaving 17 bases between. The CDR3 nucleotides read TGCAGTGCTCCCCCGCTTGTGAAACATAACTATGGCTACACCTTC. Amino acid sequence: CSAPPLVKHNYGYTF.

This clonotype appeared a few times. The gene calls are TRBV18 and TRBJ1-5; D unclear. This CDR3 has 14 residues. Looked up from germline, CDR1 is KGHSH and CDR2 is LQKENI. The V end lost 2 bases, the J end lost 7 bases, and 12 bases lay between the germline ends. The CDR3 coding sequence is TGTGCCAGCTCACCAGTGAAAAGGAGGCAGCCCCAGCATTTT. It yields the protein CASSPVKRRQPQHF.

This clonotype was observed at least ten times. The rearrangement uses TRBV4-1 and TRBJ1-2, with D perhaps TRBD1 (5 bases). The CDR3 contains 13 residues. V shed 1 base and J shed 8 bases, with 11 bases lying between them. CDR1 is MGHRA, CDR2 YSYEKL, per germline. CDR3 DNA sequence: TGCGCCAGCAGCCAAGCAGGGAAGGGAGGCTACACCTTC. Translation: CASSQAGKGGYTF.

This clonotype was counted many times. V is TRBV5-1 and J is TRBJ2-1; D is unresolved. There are 15 residues in the CDR3. Trimming stripped 1 base from V and 1 base from J, with 9 bases between. Germline lookup yields CDR1 SGHRS and CDR2 YFSETQ. The CDR3 DNA follows: TGCGCCAGCAGCTTGCAACAGAGATCCTACAATGAGCAGTTCTTC. Amino acids: CASSLQQRSYNEQFF.

This clonotype has a count of ten or more. The chain couples TRBV29-1 to TRBJ2-7, with TRBD2 as a possible D gene (6 bases). Looked up from germline, CDR1 is SQVTM and CDR2 is ANQGSEA. Trimming removed 7 bases from V and 4 bases from J, with 14 bases in between. The CDR3 extends over 12 amino acids. DNA of the CDR3: TGCAGCGCGGCGGGGCCAGGATACGAGCAGTACTTC. Translation gives CSAAGPGYEQYF.

Turning to this clonotype: The junction departs from germline at one end; a sequencing error may be responsible. The rearrangement joins TRBV12-3 or TRBV12-4 to TRBJ2-5; possibly TRBD2 for D (6 bases). The CDR3 totals 16 residues. The CDR3 DNA reads as TGTGCCAGCAGCCTAACAGGAGGGCAGGGCGAGAAGACCCAGAACTTC. Amino acids: CASSLTGGQGEKTQNF.

The V call is TRBV20-1, the J call TRBJ1-4, with 7 bases lining up with TRBD1. This CDR3 spans 13 amino acids. J gave up 6 bases and V 5 bases, and 6 bases lay outside the gene matches. Germline loops: CDR1 DFQATT, CDR2 SNEGSKA (reference sequence). The CDR3 DNA follows: TGCAGTGCTTTCCGGGACAGCGATGAAAAACTGTTTTTT. Protein: CSAFRDSDEKLFF.

This clonotype was counted a few times. This chain uses TRBV15 with TRBJ1-2, with 7 bases that match TRBD1. Germline V gives CDR1 LNHNV, CDR2 YYDKDF (reference sequence). The CDR3 length is 14 residues. Germline trimming cut 3 bases from V and 4 bases from J; bases unmatched to any gene: 5. CDR3 residues: CATSREDRVYGYTF. For the CDR3, the DNA is TGTGCCACCAGCAGGGAAGACAGGGTCTATGGCTACACCTTC.

In this sample, this clonotype turned up a few times. This chain uses TRBV7-9 with TRBJ2-5; 10 bases agree with TRBD1. V trimming: 3 bases; J trimming: 3 bases; junction bases outside the gene matches: 4. The CDR3 covers 15 residues. Germline-derived CDR1 and CDR2 are SEHNR and FQNEAQ (reference sequence). This chain's CDR3 is CASSFLGTGEETQYF. DNA for the CDR3: TGTGCCAGCAGCTTTCTAGGGACAGGGGAAGAGACCCAGTACTTC.

This clonotype has just a few counts. The gene calls are TRBV7-6 and TRBJ2-5; D perhaps matches TRBD1 (5 bases). V was pared by 0 bases and J by 1 base, with 9 bases between. The germline gives CDR1 SGHVS, CDR2 FNYEAQ. This CDR3 is built from 15 residues. CDR3 protein: CASSLAAGPQETQYF. The CDR3 coding sequence is TGTGCCAGCAGCTTAGCTGCAGGGCCCCAAGAGACCCAGTACTTC.

The V gene is TRBV20-1, the J gene TRBJ1-2, with D perhaps matching TRBD1 (6 bases). Trimming took 0 bases from V and 5 from J, leaving 19 bases between them. Germline V gives CDR1 DFQATT, CDR2 SNEGSKA (reference sequence). CDR3 size: 16 residues. The CDR3 sequence is CSARDGVRTVGYGYTF. CDR3 sequence (DNA): TGCAGTGCTAGAGATGGGGTGAGGACAGTGGGATATGGCTACACCTTC.

The table lists this clonotype with a few counts. The gene calls are TRBV20-1 and TRBJ1-1, with TRBD1 matching over 8 bases. The CDR3 sequence is 12 residues long. The germline V gene has CDR1 DFQATT and CDR2 SNEGSKA (reference sequence). V was pared by 6 bases and J by 5 bases, with 5 bases of the junction left unmatched. The CDR3 region has the DNA TGCAGTGCCACGGACAGGGCAACTGAAGCTTTCTTT. It is translated as CSATDRATEAFF.

The chain uses TRBV2 and TRBJ1-5; D remains ambiguous. Germline V gene data show CDR1 as SNHLY and CDR2 as FYNNEI. The CDR3 has 13 amino acids. V shed 4 bases and J shed 6 bases, with 10 bases lying between them. The chain's CDR3 is CASSGGSAQPQHF. For the CDR3, the DNA is TGTGCCAGCAGTGGGGGATCCGCTCAGCCCCAGCATTTT.

For the CDR3, the DNA is TGTGCCAGCAGCAAGGGGACGTCGGGCTACACCTTC. Translation: CASSKGTSGYTF. This chain links TRBV21-1 with TRBJ1-2; the D call of TRBD1 is as the table states it, not checked on the DNA. TRBV21-1 is noted as a pseudogene. The length of the CDR3 is 12 residues.

The chain couples TRBV7-3 to TRBJ2-7; D is unclear. V lost 4 bases and J 3 bases, leaving 10 bases between the germline ends. Germline-derived CDR1 and CDR2 are SGHTA and FQGTGA. This CDR3 contains 13 residues. The CDR3 protein is CASSSSLGYEQYF. CDR3 DNA sequence: TGTGCCAGCAGCTCCTCCCTAGGCTACGAGCAGTACTTC. Together with reference TRBV7-3 and TRBJ2-7, the CDR3 gives the full variable domain: GAGVSQTPSNKVTEKGKYVELRCDPISGHTALYWYRQSLGQGPEFLIYFQGTGAADDSGLPNDRFFAVRPEGSVSTLKIQRTERGDSAVYLCASSSSLGYEQYFGPGTRLTVT.

J is TRBJ1-5 and V is TRBV12-3 or TRBV12-4, with a weak D call TRBD1 (5 bases). This CDR3 is built from 13 residues. The V end lost 3 bases, the J end lost 7 bases, and 10 bases lay between the germline ends. This CDR3 is CASSFRAGQPQHF. The DNA of the CDR3 is TGTGCCAGCAGTTTTCGGGCAGGGCAGCCCCAGCATTTT.

Written as DNA, the CDR3 is TGTGCCAGCAGTCTCTCCCAGGGGGCAGATACGCAGTATTTT. Its protein product is CASSLSQGADTQYF. The V and J genes are TRBV25-1 and TRBJ2-3, with TRBD1 matching over 7 bases. Germline CDR1 MGHDK, CDR2 SYGVNS. The CDR3 length is 14 residues. J was trimmed by 4 bases and V by 5 bases; bases with no gene match: 6.

Worth noting for this clonotype: One end of the junction varies from germline; a read error may be responsible. The chain employs TRBV20-1 and TRBJ1-6; D is unclear. The CDR3 is 14 residues long. In germline, CDR1 is DFQATT, CDR2 SNEGSKA (reference sequence). CDR3 in amino acids: CSARKGSSNSPLHF. CDR3 sequence (DNA): TGCAGTGCTAGAAAGGGATCCTCTAATTCACCCCTCCACTTT.

The chain couples TRBV20-1 to TRBJ2-7; D ambiguous. Trimming took off 6 bases at V and 3 bases at J, with 12 bases between the two ends. The CDR3 is made up of 12 amino acids. The V gene's germline CDR1 is DFQATT and CDR2 SNEGSKA (reference sequence). CDR3 loop: CSAGRPNYEQYF. In DNA, the CDR3 is TGCAGTGCGGGCAGGCCTAACTACGAGCAGTACTTC.

This clonotype was recorded at least ten times. CDR3 nucleotide sequence: TGCGCCAGCAGCTTTACAGAAAGCTCCTACAATGAGCAGTTCTTC. Its protein is CASSFTESSYNEQFF. The chain employs TRBV5-1 and TRBJ2-1; no firm D call. Trimming took off 2 bases at V and 0 bases at J, with 9 bases between the two ends. This CDR3 has 15 amino acids. Germline CDR1 SGHRS, CDR2 YFSETQ.

The sample holds many counts of this clonotype. The V gene is TRBV5-1, the J gene TRBJ2-7; no firm D call. Germline-derived CDR1 and CDR2 are SGHRS and YFSETQ. Trimming removed 2 bases at V and 6 bases at J, with 6 bases between. This CDR3 comprises 11 residues. CDR3 region: CASSLQTEQYF. The CDR3 region has the DNA TGCGCCAGCAGCTTACAGACCGAGCAGTACTTC.